Listed here are 24 T cell receptor beta chains from one sample, sequenced in a study of blood T cell repertoires in COVID-19. Method: immunoSEQ multiplex PCR; TCRdb's copy keeps in-frame clones and lacks some. The repertoire holds 200,000 to 300,000 clones, with 82% as singletons. Sequences were obtained from peripheral blood. Receptors originate from a woman between 70 and 85 years old with acute or convalescent COVID-19.

A single count supports this clone. The J gene is TRBJ2-1, the V gene TRBV24-1; possible D gene TRBD1, 6 bases. CDR3 size: 19 residues. The germline gives CDR1 KGHDR, CDR2 SFDVKD. Trimming took 4 bases from V and 0 from J, leaving 21 bases between them. CDR3 DNA: TGTGCCACCAGTGACCCGCGGCCCCTACAGGGCAACTCCTACAATGAGCAGTTCTTC. Amino acid sequence: CATSDPRPLQGNSYNEQFF.

V gene TRBV10-3 combines with J gene TRBJ1-3; a possible D gene is TRBD1 (6 bases). This CDR3 comprises 16 residues. V lost 4 bases and J 0 bases, leaving 13 bases between the germline ends. Germline loops: CDR1 ENHRY, CDR2 SYGVKD. The CDR3 sequence: CAISGQATLSGNTIYF. In nucleotides, the CDR3 is TGTGCCATCAGTGGACAGGCCACTCTCTCTGGAAACACCATATATTTT.

The chain is built from TRBV6-5 and TRBJ1-2; possible D gene TRBD1, 6 bases. The germline V gene encodes CDR1 MNHEY and CDR2 SVGAGI. V was trimmed by 5 bases and J by 8 bases, leaving 15 bases between them. This CDR3 is built from 13 residues. The CDR3 coding sequence is TGTGCCAGCAGTCCTACACAGGGTATGGGCTACACCTTC. It yields the protein CASSPTQGMGYTF.

V and J are TRBV5-6 and TRBJ1-6; no definite D call. Trimming took 7 bases from V and 10 from J, leaving 9 bases between them. There are 11 residues in the CDR3. Germline values: CDR1 SGHDT, CDR2 YYEEEE. CDR3: CASDSRSPLHF. As DNA, the CDR3 is TGTGCCAGCGACTCACGGTCACCCCTCCACTTT.

The J gene is TRBJ1-1, the V gene TRBV27, with D perhaps TRBD1 (6 bases). V lost 10 bases, J lost 4 bases, and 22 bases lay in between. Germline V gene data show CDR1 as MNHEY and CDR2 as SMNVEV (reference sequence). This CDR3 is built from 15 residues. CDR3 bases: TGTGCCACCTCCGTACAGGGCCTAGGGGGCACTGAAGCTTTCTTT. Residues: CATSVQGLGGTEAFF.

This rearrangement joins TRBV3-1 (or the pseudogene TRBV3-2) to TRBJ2-1; the D gene is possibly TRBD2 (7 bases). V lost 1 base and J 4 bases, leaving 11 bases between the germline ends. This CDR3 has 15 amino acids. Germline lookup yields CDR1 LGHDT and CDR2 YNNKEL (reference sequence). CDR3 nucleotides: TGTGCCAGCAGCCAAGGCGGGGGCTTTTACAATGAGCAGTTCTTC. Protein product: CASSQGGGFYNEQFF.

The chain joins TRBV14 to TRBJ2-1; 9 nucleotides match TRBD2. The CDR3 consists of 17 residues. Germline CDR1 and CDR2: SGHDN and FVKESK. V lost 0 bases, J lost 4 bases, and 7 bases stayed unmatched. The CDR3 DNA reads TGTGCCAGCAGCCAAGATAAGGCTAGCGGGGAATACAATGAGCAGTTCTTC. Protein sequence: CASSQDKASGEYNEQFF.

For the CDR3, the DNA is TGTGCCAGCAGTTTCCCCGGGACAGGGAACAATGAGCAGTTCTTC. It specifies CASSFPGTGNNEQFF. V and J are TRBV6-2 or TRBV6-3 and TRBJ2-1, with 9 positions matching TRBD1. Losses at the gene ends were 4 bases for V and 5 bases for J; bases not matched to a gene: 6. This CDR3 has 15 residues. Germline assignment: CDR1 MNHEY and CDR2 SVGEGT.

The chain carries TRBV7-8 and TRBJ2-2; possibly TRBD1 for D (6 bases). V was cut by 2 bases and J by 2 bases, with 12 bases left in between. Germline assignment: CDR1 SGHVS and CDR2 FQNEAQ. The CDR3 is 16 amino acids. The CDR3 sequence: CASSLTRDTNTGELFF. CDR3 DNA: TGTGCCAGCAGCTTAACCCGGGACACCAACACCGGGGAGCTGTTTTTT. Based on the CDR3 plus reference TRBV7-8 and TRBJ2-2, the full variable domain is GAGVSQSPRYKVAKRGQDVALRCDPISGHVSLFWYQQALGQGPEFLTYFQNEAQLDKSGLPSDRFFAERPEGSVSTLKIQRTQQEDSAVYLCASSLTRDTNTGELFFGEGSRLTVL.

This clone was recorded once. The rearrangement links TRBV7-8 to TRBJ1-2, with D maybe TRBD1 (6 bases). V was shortened by 7 bases and J by 4 bases, with 16 bases between the two germline ends. The CDR3 loop spans 14 amino acids. Germline V gives CDR1 SGHVS, CDR2 FQNEAQ. The CDR3 sequence is CASKGGRGGYGYTF. CDR3 DNA sequence: TGTGCCAGCAAGGGGGGGAGGGGCGGCTATGGCTACACCTTC.

This chain connects TRBV7-2 to TRBJ1-6; 7 bases are a match to TRBD1. Looked up from germline, CDR1 is SGHTA and CDR2 is FQGNSA. The length of the CDR3 is 15 residues. V lost 5 bases to trimming and J lost 4 bases; unmatched junction nucleotides: 5. The CDR3 region has the DNA TGTGCCAGCAGCCCAGGGACAGCTTATAATTCACCCCTCCACTTT. Its protein is CASSPGTAYNSPLHF.

The chain employs TRBV4-1 and TRBJ1-1, with TRBD1 matching over 7 bases. The CDR3 spans 18 residues. The junction had 14 bases not matched to a gene; V was cut back by 0 bases and J by 4 bases. The germline V gene has CDR1 MGHRA and CDR2 YSYEKL. The CDR3 spells CASSQETQTRGRVTEAFF. CDR3 in DNA: TGCGCCAGCAGCCAAGAAACGCAAACTAGGGGGCGTGTCACTGAAGCTTTCTTT.

The chain has TRBV28 and TRBJ2-2, with TRBD1 matching over 8 bases. This CDR3 has 15 residues. Losses at the gene ends were 6 bases for V and 5 bases for J; bases not matched to a gene: 8. Germline V CDR1 and CDR2: MDHEN, SYDVKM. The DNA for the CDR3 is TGTGCCAGCAGGCGGCAGGGGGCGCGGACCGGGGAGCTGTTTTTT. It is translated as CASRRQGARTGELFF.

The chain recombines TRBV14 with TRBJ1-4; D ambiguous. CDR3 size: 14 residues. Germline lookup yields CDR1 SGHDN and CDR2 FVKESK. V was shortened by 4 bases and J by 7 bases, with 13 bases between the two germline ends. CDR3 sequence reads: CASSPNSGGEKLFF. CDR3 nucleotides: TGTGCCAGCAGCCCCAATTCGGGAGGTGAAAAACTGTTTTTT. The complete variable domain, with remaining parts taken from reference TRBV14 and TRBJ1-4, reads EAGVTQFPSHSVIEKGQTVTLRCDPISGHDNLYWYRRVMGKEIKFLLHFVKESKQDESGMPNNRFLAERTGGTYSTLKVQPAELEDSGVYFCASSPNSGGEKLFFGSGTQLSVL.

The V and J genes are TRBV11-1 and TRBJ1-2, with TRBD1 matching 7 bases. This CDR3 has 13 amino acids. The ends lost 2 bases at V and 8 bases at J; junction bases unmatched: 5. CDR1 and CDR2 (germline): SGHAT, FQDESV (reference sequence). The CDR3 nucleotides read TGTGCCAGCAGCTTATCGGGACAGAACGGCTACACCTTC. Its translation: CASSLSGQNGYTF.

The chain links TRBV4-1 to TRBJ1-5; 7 bases match TRBD1. Germline V gene data show CDR1 as MGHRA and CDR2 as YSYEKL. The length of the CDR3 is 16 residues. Trimming cost V 0 bases and J 4 bases; bases outside gene matches: 6. The CDR3 DNA follows: TGCGCCAGCAGCCAAGATTTTACAGGGGTGAATCAGCCCCAGCATTTT. It yields the protein CASSQDFTGVNQPQHF.

The V call is TRBV2, the J call TRBJ2-1, with 8 bases matching TRBD2. Germline lookup yields CDR1 SNHLY and CDR2 FYNNEI. V lost 4 bases, J lost 6 bases, and 17 bases stayed unmatched. CDR3 length: 18 amino acids. The CDR3 loop reads CASSALWGRGDPGNEQFF. The CDR3 nucleotides read TGTGCCAGCAGTGCCCTTTGGGGGCGGGGGGACCCAGGCAATGAGCAGTTCTTC.

The chain joins TRBV5-4 to TRBJ2-5; 8 bases line up with TRBD2. J gave up 2 bases and V 4 bases, and 16 bases lay outside the gene matches. CDR3 length: 18 residues. Germline V gene sequence: CDR1 SGHNT, CDR2 YYREEE (reference sequence). CDR3 in amino acids: CASSPQTGGRLPQETQYF. CDR3 sequence (DNA): TGTGCCAGCAGCCCCCAAACGGGGGGGCGGCTCCCACAAGAGACCCAGTACTTC.

The CDR3 DNA reads TGTGCCAGCAGACTTCACAGGGAATATAATTCACCCCTCCACTTT. Protein sequence: CASRLHREYNSPLHF. V usage is TRBV6-4 and J usage is TRBJ1-6; D might be TRBD1 (6 bases). V lost 6 bases to trimming and J lost 4 bases, with 13 bases between them. There are 15 residues in the CDR3. Germline CDR1 and CDR2: MRHNA and SNTAGT.

The gene calls are TRBV27 and TRBJ2-7, with D possibly TRBD1 on 6 matching bases. The germline V and J ends were trimmed by 6 bases and 2 bases, with 20 bases remaining between them. Per germline, CDR1 MNHEY and CDR2 SMNVEV (reference sequence). The CDR3 contains 16 residues. The CDR3 sequence is CASSRGGTLKAYEQYF. For the CDR3, the DNA is TGTGCCAGCAGCCGAGGGGGAACCCTTAAAGCCTACGAGCAGTACTTC.

The V and J genes are TRBV28 and TRBJ2-7; D is possibly TRBD1 (5 bases). The V and J ends lost 7 bases and 0 bases respectively, with 10 bases between them. CDR1 and CDR2 from the germline V gene are MDHEN and SYDVKM. The CDR3 has 13 residues. The CDR3 nucleotides are TGTGCCAGCATCGACAGACGCTCCTACGAGCAGTACTTC. Its translation: CASIDRRSYEQYF.

V gene TRBV6-5 combines with J gene TRBJ1-1; D gene ambiguous. The CDR3 runs to 14 residues. Germline V gene sequence: CDR1 MNHEY, CDR2 SVGAGI. V was pared by 0 bases and J by 2 bases, with 7 bases between. The CDR3 DNA reads TGTGCCAGCAGTTACTCGAGCCCTAACACTGAAGCTTTCTTT. Translating gives CASSYSSPNTEAFF.

V gene TRBV27 combines with J gene TRBJ2-7; D is unresolved. Per germline, CDR1 MNHEY and CDR2 SMNVEV (reference sequence). The CDR3 runs to 11 residues. V shed 6 bases and J shed 6 bases, with 9 bases lying between them. The CDR3 DNA is TGTGCCAGCAGCGACTTGGCCGAGCAGTACTTC. This sequence encodes CASSDLAEQYF.

The rearrangement uses TRBV27 and TRBJ1-1; perhaps TRBD1 as D (5 bases). CDR3 length: 13 amino acids. Between the trimmed V and J ends, which lost 2 bases and 2 bases, there was a span of 6 bases. Germline values: CDR1 MNHEY, CDR2 SMNVEV (reference sequence). This chain's CDR3 is CASSLQGNTEAFF. The CDR3 DNA sequence: TGTGCCAGCAGTTTACAGGGCAACACTGAAGCTTTCTTT.